Sequencing of this T cell receptor beta chain was carried out in a study of blood T cell repertoires in COVID-19. Study information: Whether acute or convalescent, the COVID-19 samples came from the United States, Italy and Spain.

This table comes from immunoSEQ multiplex PCR, and its TCRdb copy is limited to in-frame clones, with some not included. The sample consists of about 150,000 clones, roughly 72% of them appearing once. The ends were cut back, 3 bases at V and 2 bases at J, with 8 bases in the middle. The V gene's germline CDR1 is MNHEY and CDR2 SMNVEV (reference sequence). The CDR3 is 15 residues long. The J gene is TRBJ1-6, the V gene TRBV27; D not certain. The sequence was collected from a woman aged 80 or over with acute or convalescent COVID-19. What was sequenced was peripheral blood. As DNA, the CDR3 is TGTGCCAGCAGTTTGGACTTCGCCTATAATTCACCCCTCCACTTT. It is translated as CASSLDFAYNSPLHF.